This entry lists 12 T cell receptor beta chains sequenced from one sample in a study of T cell repertoires in cytomegalovirus infection. These receptors are not linked to any known antigen. TCRdb reprocessed the reads via MiXCR and lists one record per CDR3 protein. The profile shows 800,000 to 950,000 distinct CDR3 sequences, 32% of them singletons. The sequencing here drew on cultured CD8+ T cells from PBMCs, taken from culture after CMV antigen stimulation. All receptors come from a human donor in good health (CMV status not recorded). Some clones in this sample may be carry-over from other donors' samples.

This clonotype has only a few counts. The chain joins TRBV4-2 to TRBJ2-4; perhaps TRBD2 as D (5 bases). Per the germline V gene, CDR1 is LGHNA and CDR2 is YNFKEQ. The CDR3 sequence is 13 residues long. Trimming stripped 3 bases from V and 9 bases from J, with 12 bases between. The CDR3 nucleotides are TGTGCCAGCAGCCACCCAGGTGGGAGCATTCAGTACTTC. Translating it yields CASSHPGGSIQYF.

This clonotype was found a few times. The gene calls are TRBV28 and TRBJ2-7, with D tentatively TRBD1 or TRBD2 (5 bases each). CDR1 is MDHEN and CDR2 is SYDVKM in the germline V gene. V lost 3 bases and J 0 bases, leaving 6 bases between the germline ends. This CDR3 region has 13 residues. CDR3 sequence (DNA): TGTGCCAGCAGTTTCGGGGCCTCCTACGAGCAGTACGTC. This encodes CASSFGASYEQYV.

This clonotype appeared many times. The chain uses TRBV7-9 and TRBJ2-2; TRBD1 is a possible D gene (5 bases). The length of the CDR3 is 15 residues. CDR1 and CDR2 from the germline V gene are SEHNR and FQNEAQ (reference sequence). V lost 2 bases and J lost 7, with 14 bases in between. The DNA of the CDR3 is TGTGCCAGCAGCTTACCCCCGGACATCAACGGGGAGCTGTTTTTT. Protein: CASSLPPDINGELFF.

The chain couples TRBV6-1 to TRBJ1-1, with 7 bases lining up with TRBD1. Unmatched junction bases numbered 8, after V lost 6 bases and J lost 7 bases. This CDR3 region has 13 residues. Germline V gene sequence: CDR1 MNHNS, CDR2 SASEGT. In DNA form, the CDR3 reads TGTGCCAGCAGCCGGGACAGAAAATTTGAAGCTTTCTTT. It translates to CASSRDRKFEAFF.

The chain has TRBV7-8 and TRBJ2-5; possible D gene TRBD1, 6 bases. CDR3 length: 15 residues. Germline V gene lookup returns CDR1 SGHVS and CDR2 FQNEAQ. V gave up 1 base and J gave up 5 bases, with 14 bases separating them. The CDR3 is CASSLEDSFRETQYF. Here the CDR3 DNA reads TGTGCCAGCAGCTTAGAGGACAGCTTTAGGGAGACCCAGTACTTC.

The sample holds one count of this clonotype. The chain has TRBV6-2 or TRBV6-3 and TRBJ1-1, with no clear D. Germline-derived CDR1 and CDR2 are MNHEY and SVGEGT. This CDR3 is built from 14 residues. V lost 2 bases and J 2 bases, leaving 9 bases between the germline ends. In DNA, the CDR3 is TGTGCCAGCAGTTACCCCTTCAGCAACACTGAAGCTTTCTTT. Translating it yields CASSYPFSNTEAFF.

Many counts were recorded for this clonotype. The gene calls are TRBV6-1 and TRBJ2-7; a possible D gene is TRBD1 (5 bases). Germline CDR1 MNHNS, CDR2 SASEGT. This CDR3 has 12 residues. The V gene lost 10 bases and the J gene lost 7 bases, with 17 bases spanning the gap. The chain's CDR3 is CATSTLAGEQYV. The CDR3 bases are TGTGCCACCTCTACCCTTGCAGGGGAGCAGTACGTC.

This clonotype has a handful of counts. The rearrangement links TRBV10-3 to TRBJ2-2; D may be TRBD2 (5 bases). This CDR3 spans 16 amino acids. Germline V gives CDR1 ENHRY, CDR2 SYGVKD. V was shortened by 4 bases and J by 4 bases, with 16 bases between the two germline ends. CDR3 sequence reads: CAISAAEGLITGELFF. The CDR3 DNA sequence: TGTGCCATCAGTGCGGCAGAGGGTTTGATCACCGGGGAGCTGTTTTTT.

This clonotype was counted many times. The chain combines TRBV12-3 or TRBV12-4 with TRBJ1-1, with TRBD1 matching over 7 bases. The CDR3 is 12 amino acids. The V segment lost 9 bases and the J segment 5 bases; nucleotides outside the gene matches: 6. CDR3 sequence reads: CASSLGQTEAFF. In DNA form, the CDR3 reads TGTGCCAGTAGCCTGGGACAGACTGAAGCTTTCTTT.

This clonotype was seen ten or more times. This chain connects TRBV7-9 to TRBJ2-1; TRBD1 matches 8 bases. J lost 7 bases, V lost 9 bases, and 5 bases had no gene match. CDR1 and CDR2 from the germline V gene are SEHNR and FQNEAQ (reference sequence). This CDR3 is 12 amino acids long. The chain's CDR3 is CASGQGGNEQFF. CDR3 coding DNA: TGTGCCAGTGGACAGGGCGGGAATGAGCAGTTCTTC.

The table lists this clonotype with a few counts. The chain links TRBV27 to TRBJ2-7; 10 bases are shared with TRBD2. This CDR3 is 15 amino acids long. The junction had 5 bases not matched to a gene; V was cut back by 3 bases and J by 3 bases. From germline, CDR1 is MNHEY and CDR2 SMNVEV (reference sequence). The CDR3 is CASSFSGGLNYEQYV. The CDR3 DNA is TGTGCCAGCAGTTTTAGCGGGGGGCTCAACTACGAGCAGTACGTC.

This clonotype came up a few times. The chain carries TRBV27 and TRBJ2-7; D remains unclear. CDR3 length equals 14 residues. V lost 2 bases and J 0 bases, leaving 8 bases between the germline ends. Per the germline V gene, CDR1 is MNHEY and CDR2 is SMNVEV (reference sequence). The CDR3 here is CASSLSRLSYEQYV. The CDR3 coding sequence is TGTGCCAGCAGTTTAAGTCGGCTCTCCTACGAGCAGTACGTC.